The 5 T cell receptor beta chains listed next were all sequenced from one sample in a study of T cell responses to AZD1222 COVID-19 vaccine. The method was immunoSEQ multiplex PCR; TCRdb's version includes in-frame clones alone and lacks a portion of them. The sample carries 240,000 or so clones, over 90% recorded once. This material consisted of peripheral blood, taken on day 0 of AZD1222 vaccination. The receptor source for this set is an adult in good health.

The chain uses TRBV27 and TRBJ1-2; unclear D gene. Germline V gene lookup returns CDR1 MNHEY and CDR2 SMNVEV (reference sequence). This CDR3 is built from 14 residues. The V gene lost 0 bases and the J gene lost 5 bases, with 10 bases spanning the gap. The CDR3 loop is CASSLSVAGYGYTF. CDR3 nucleotide sequence: TGTGCCAGCAGTTTATCGGTCGCCGGTTATGGCTACACCTTC.

The rearrangement uses TRBV7-2 and TRBJ2-7; D tentatively fits TRBD1 or TRBD2 (5 bases each). The V gene lost 0 bases and the J gene lost 1 base, with 10 bases spanning the gap. The CDR3 length is 15 residues. Germline CDR1 SGHTA, CDR2 FQGNSA. CDR3 nucleotide sequence: TGTGCCAGCAGCTTAGCGTGGGACCGATCCTACGAGCAGTACTTC. Protein sequence: CASSLAWDRSYEQYF.

J is TRBJ2-3 and V is TRBV18, with 7 bases identical to TRBD1. The V segment lost 3 bases and the J segment 6 bases; nucleotides outside the gene matches: 6. Per the germline V gene, CDR1 is KGHSH and CDR2 is LQKENI. The CDR3 totals 14 residues. As DNA, the CDR3 is TGTGCCAGCTCACCTCAAAGGGGGCAGGATACGCAGTATTTT. Translating it yields CASSPQRGQDTQYF.

This chain links TRBV20-1 with TRBJ2-2, with 7 bases that match TRBD1. CDR1 and CDR2 from the germline V gene are DFQATT and SNEGSKA (reference sequence). J lost 5 bases, V lost 3 bases, and 3 bases had no gene match. The CDR3 is 13 amino acids. The CDR3 DNA is TGCAGTGCTAGTCACAGGGGAACCGGGGAGCTGTTTTTT. This translates into CSASHRGTGELFF.

The chain links TRBV21-1 to TRBJ1-5; the table's D gene call, TRBD1, was not cross checked with the DNA. TRBV21-1 is noted as a pseudogene. CDR3 length equals 13 residues. This chain's CDR3 is CASKYQGRQPQHF. The CDR3 DNA is TGTGCCAGCAAGTATCAGGGGCGGCAGCCCCAGCATTTT.